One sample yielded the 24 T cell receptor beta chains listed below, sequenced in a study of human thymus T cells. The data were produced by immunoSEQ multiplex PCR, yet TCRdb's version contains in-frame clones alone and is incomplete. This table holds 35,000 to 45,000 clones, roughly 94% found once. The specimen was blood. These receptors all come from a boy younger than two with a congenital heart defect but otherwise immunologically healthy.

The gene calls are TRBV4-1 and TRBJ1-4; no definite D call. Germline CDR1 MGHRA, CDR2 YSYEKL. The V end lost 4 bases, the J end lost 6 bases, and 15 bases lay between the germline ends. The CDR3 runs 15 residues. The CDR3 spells CASSPRSSGYEKLFF. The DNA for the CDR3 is TGCGCCAGCAGCCCGAGAAGTTCGGGTTATGAAAAACTGTTTTTT.

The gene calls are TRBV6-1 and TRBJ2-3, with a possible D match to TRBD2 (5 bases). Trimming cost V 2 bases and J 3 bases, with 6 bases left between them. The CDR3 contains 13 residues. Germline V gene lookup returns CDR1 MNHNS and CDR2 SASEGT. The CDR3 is CASSETRTDTQYF. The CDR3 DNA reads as TGTGCCAGCAGTGAAACTAGAACAGATACGCAGTATTTT.

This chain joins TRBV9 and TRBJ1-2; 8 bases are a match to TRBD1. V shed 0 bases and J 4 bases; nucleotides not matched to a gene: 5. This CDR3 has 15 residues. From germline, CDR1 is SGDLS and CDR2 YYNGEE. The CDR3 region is CASSVEQGEGYGYTF. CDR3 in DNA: TGTGCCAGCAGCGTAGAACAGGGGGAAGGCTATGGCTACACCTTC. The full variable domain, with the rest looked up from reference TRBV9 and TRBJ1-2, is DSGVTQTPKHLITATGQRVTLRCSPRSGDLSVYWYQQSLDQGLQFLIQYYNGEERAKGNILERFSAQQFPDLHSELNLSSLELGDSALYFCASSVEQGEGYGYTFGSGTRLTVV.

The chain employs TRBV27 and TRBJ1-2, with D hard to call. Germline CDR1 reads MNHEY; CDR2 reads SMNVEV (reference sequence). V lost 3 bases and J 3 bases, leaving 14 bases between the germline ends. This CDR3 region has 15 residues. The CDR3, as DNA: TGTGCCAGCAGTTTGGGTAGGAAGTCGGACTATGGCTACACCTTC. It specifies CASSLGRKSDYGYTF.

CDR3 region: CASSPLERGVETQYF. In DNA, the CDR3 is TGTGCCAGCAGCCCTCTCGAGCGGGGGGTCGAGACCCAGTACTTC. The chain uses TRBV4-2 and TRBJ2-5, with 9 nucleotides matching TRBD2. CDR3 size: 15 residues. Trimming at V came to 4 bases and at J to 5 bases, leaving 8 bases not matched to a gene. CDR1 is LGHNA and CDR2 is YNFKEQ in the germline V gene.

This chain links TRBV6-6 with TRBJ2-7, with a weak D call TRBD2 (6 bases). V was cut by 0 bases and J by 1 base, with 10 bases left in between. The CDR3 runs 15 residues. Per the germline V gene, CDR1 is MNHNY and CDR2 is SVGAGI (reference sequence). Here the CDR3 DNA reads TGTGCCAGCAGTTACTCAGGGAGGATATCCTACGAGCAGTACTTC. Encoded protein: CASSYSGRISYEQYF.

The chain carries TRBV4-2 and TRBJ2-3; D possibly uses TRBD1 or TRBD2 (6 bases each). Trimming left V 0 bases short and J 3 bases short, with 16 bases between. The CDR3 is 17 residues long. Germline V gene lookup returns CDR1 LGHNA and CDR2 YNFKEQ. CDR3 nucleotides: TGTGCCAGCAGCCAAGAGCCCTCCGGGGGCCGGACAGATACGCAGTATTTT. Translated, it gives CASSQEPSGGRTDTQYF.

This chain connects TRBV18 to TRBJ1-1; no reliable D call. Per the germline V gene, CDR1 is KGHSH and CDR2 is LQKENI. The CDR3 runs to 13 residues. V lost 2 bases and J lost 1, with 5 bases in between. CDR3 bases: TGTGCCAGCTCACCAGTCAAGAACACTGAAGCTTTCTTT. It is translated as CASSPVKNTEAFF.

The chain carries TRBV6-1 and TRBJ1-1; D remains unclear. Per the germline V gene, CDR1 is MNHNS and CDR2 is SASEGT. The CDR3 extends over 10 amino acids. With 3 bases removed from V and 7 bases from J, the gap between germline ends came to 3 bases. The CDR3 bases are TGTGCCAGCAGTGACATTGAAGCTTTCTTT. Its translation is CASSDIEAFF.

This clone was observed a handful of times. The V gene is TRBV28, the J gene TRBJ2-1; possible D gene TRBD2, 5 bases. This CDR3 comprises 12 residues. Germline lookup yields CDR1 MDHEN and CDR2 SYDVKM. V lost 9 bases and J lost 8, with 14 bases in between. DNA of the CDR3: TGTGCCAGTCGTCGGGGATGGGATGAGCAGTTCTTC. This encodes CASRRGWDEQFF.

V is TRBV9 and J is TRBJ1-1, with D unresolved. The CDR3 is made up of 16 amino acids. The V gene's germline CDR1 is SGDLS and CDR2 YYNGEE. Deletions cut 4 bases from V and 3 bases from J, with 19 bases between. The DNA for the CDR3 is TGTGCCAGCAGCCCACGGACCCAACGCATGGACACTGAAGCTTTCTTT. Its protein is CASSPRTQRMDTEAFF.

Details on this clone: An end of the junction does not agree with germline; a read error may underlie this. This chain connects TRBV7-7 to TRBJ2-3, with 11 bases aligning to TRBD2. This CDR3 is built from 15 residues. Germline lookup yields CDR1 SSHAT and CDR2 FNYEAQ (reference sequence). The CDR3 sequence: CASSASGLAADTQYF. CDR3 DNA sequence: TGTGCTAGCAGCGCCTCGGGACTAGCGGCAGATACGCAGTATTTT.

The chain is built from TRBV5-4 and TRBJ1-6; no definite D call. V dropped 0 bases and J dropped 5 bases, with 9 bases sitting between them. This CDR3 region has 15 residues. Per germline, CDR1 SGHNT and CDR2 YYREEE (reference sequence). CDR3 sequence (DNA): TGTGCCAGCAGCTTGGACGGGCACGATAATTCACCCCTCCACTTT. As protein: CASSLDGHDNSPLHF. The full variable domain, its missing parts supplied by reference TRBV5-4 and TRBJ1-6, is ETGVTQSPTHLIKTRGQQVTLRCSSQSGHNTVSWYQQALGQGPQFIFQYYREEENGRGNFPPRFSGLQFPNYSSELNVNALELDDSALYLCASSLDGHDNSPLHFGNGTRLTVT.

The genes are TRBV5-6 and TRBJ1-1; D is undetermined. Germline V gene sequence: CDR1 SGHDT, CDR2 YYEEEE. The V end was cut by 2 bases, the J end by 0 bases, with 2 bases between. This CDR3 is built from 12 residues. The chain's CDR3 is CASSFLNTEAFF. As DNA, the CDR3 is TGTGCCAGCAGCTTTCTGAACACTGAAGCTTTCTTT.

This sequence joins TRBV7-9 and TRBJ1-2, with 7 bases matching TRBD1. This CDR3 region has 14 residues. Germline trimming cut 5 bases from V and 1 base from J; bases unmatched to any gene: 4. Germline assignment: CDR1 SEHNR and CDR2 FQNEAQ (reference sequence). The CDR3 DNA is TGTGCCAGCAGCCCCCGGGACAGTAACTATGGCTACACCTTC. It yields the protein CASSPRDSNYGYTF.

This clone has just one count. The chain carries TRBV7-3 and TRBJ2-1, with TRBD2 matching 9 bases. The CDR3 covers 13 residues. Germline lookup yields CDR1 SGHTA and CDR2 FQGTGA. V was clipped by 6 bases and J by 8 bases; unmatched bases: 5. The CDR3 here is CASRRAGGDEQFF. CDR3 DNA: TGTGCCAGCAGAAGAGCGGGGGGTGATGAGCAGTTCTTC.

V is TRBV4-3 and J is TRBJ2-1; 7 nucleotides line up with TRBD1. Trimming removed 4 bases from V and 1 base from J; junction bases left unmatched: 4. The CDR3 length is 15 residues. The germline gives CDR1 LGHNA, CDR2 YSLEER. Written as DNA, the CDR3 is TGCGCCAGCAGCCCTGGACAGGTTTCCTACAATGAGCAGTTCTTC. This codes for CASSPGQVSYNEQFF.

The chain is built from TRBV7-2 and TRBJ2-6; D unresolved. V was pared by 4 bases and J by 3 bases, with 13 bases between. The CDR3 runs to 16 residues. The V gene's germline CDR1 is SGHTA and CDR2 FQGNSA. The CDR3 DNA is TGTGCCAGCAGCTCCCTAAGAGGCTTTGGGGCCAACGTCCTGACTTTC. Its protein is CASSSLRGFGANVLTF.

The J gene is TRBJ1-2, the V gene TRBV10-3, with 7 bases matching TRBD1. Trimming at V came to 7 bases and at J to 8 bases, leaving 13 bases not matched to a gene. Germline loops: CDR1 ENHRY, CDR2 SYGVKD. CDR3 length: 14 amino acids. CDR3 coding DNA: TGTGCCATCACCCCCGACAGGGTAGAGACGGGCTACACCTTC. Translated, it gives CAITPDRVETGYTF.

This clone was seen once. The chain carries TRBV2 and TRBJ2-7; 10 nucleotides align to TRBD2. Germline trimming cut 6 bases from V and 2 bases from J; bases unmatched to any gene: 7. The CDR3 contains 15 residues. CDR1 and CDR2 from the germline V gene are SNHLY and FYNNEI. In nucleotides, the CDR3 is TGTGCCAGCAGGGCTCTAGCGGGGGCCCCCTACGAGCAGTACTTC. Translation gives CASRALAGAPYEQYF.

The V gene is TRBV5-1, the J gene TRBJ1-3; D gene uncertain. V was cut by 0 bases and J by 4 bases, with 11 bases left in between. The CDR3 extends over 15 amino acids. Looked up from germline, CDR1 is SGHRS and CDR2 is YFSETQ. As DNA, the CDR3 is TGCGCCAGCAGCTTGGAGACGGGCTCCGGAAACACCATATATTTT. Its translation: CASSLETGSGNTIYF.

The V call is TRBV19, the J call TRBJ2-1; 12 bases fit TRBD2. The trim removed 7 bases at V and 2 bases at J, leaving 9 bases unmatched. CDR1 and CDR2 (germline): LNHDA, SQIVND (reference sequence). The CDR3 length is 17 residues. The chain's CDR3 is CASTRRGTSGPYNEQFF. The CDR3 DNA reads TGTGCCAGTACCAGGCGGGGGACTAGCGGGCCCTACAATGAGCAGTTCTTC.

The CDR3 region has the DNA TGTGCCAGTAGTGCCGGACTAGCGGGGATTCAAGAGACCCAGTACTTC. This gives the protein CASSAGLAGIQETQYF. The V call is TRBV19, the J call TRBJ2-5, with 12 bases that match TRBD2. The CDR3 is made up of 16 amino acids. The germline CDR1 and CDR2 sequences are LNHDA and SQIVND (reference sequence). V lost 5 bases and J lost 2; bases outside the gene matches: 6.

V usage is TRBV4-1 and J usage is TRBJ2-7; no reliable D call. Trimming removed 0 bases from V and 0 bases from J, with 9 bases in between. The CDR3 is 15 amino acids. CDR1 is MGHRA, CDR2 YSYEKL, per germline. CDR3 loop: CASSQDWLSSYEQYF. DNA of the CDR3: TGCGCCAGCAGCCAAGATTGGCTGAGCTCCTACGAGCAGTACTTC.